Following are 8 T cell receptor beta chains from one sample sequenced in a study of regulatory T cells. Study-wide results and limits: Hydrophobic residues at CDR3 positions 6 and 7 were enriched in conventional CD4+ T cells of CD3G-deficient patients.

Their recognized antigens are unknown. Amplification used 52 TRBV primers and 13 TRBJ primers. TCRdb's table, derived via immunoSEQ multiplex PCR, lists solely in-frame clones and lacks some. This sample yields tens of thousands of clones, of which about nine tenths are seen a single time; under 2.5% belongs to the top ten. Sequencing input: conventional CD4+ T cells sorted from blood. The receptors here all came from a person under 35 with CD3G deficiency.

In this sample, this clone turned up a few times. The chain joins TRBV10-2 to TRBJ2-7; D might be TRBD1 (6 bases). The length of the CDR3 is 13 residues. V lost 3 bases to trimming and J lost 6 bases, with 12 bases between them. CDR1 is WSHSY and CDR2 is SAAADI in the germline V gene. The chain's CDR3 is CASSDDRKGEQYF. The CDR3 DNA reads as TGCGCCAGCAGTGACGACAGGAAGGGCGAGCAGTACTTC.

The chain joins TRBV7-9 to TRBJ2-5; a possible D gene is TRBD1 (6 bases). The DNA matches TRBJ2-7 better at its end, which makes the J call doubtful. The CDR3 extends over 13 amino acids. CDR1 and CDR2 from the germline V gene are SEHNR and FQNEAQ (reference sequence). Written as DNA, the CDR3 is TGTGCCAGCAGCTCAATGACAGGTGACGAGCAGTACTTC. This sequence encodes CASSSMTGDEQYF.

The chain joins TRBV7-8 to TRBJ2-5, with 7 bases aligning to TRBD1. The ends lost 5 bases at V and 5 bases at J; junction bases unmatched: 11. The CDR3 covers 15 residues. Germline V gene lookup returns CDR1 SGHVS and CDR2 FQNEAQ. The CDR3 reads CASSAHRGIRETQYF. CDR3 nucleotide sequence: TGTGCCAGCAGCGCCCACAGGGGAATTCGGGAGACCCAGTACTTC.

The chain combines TRBV6-1 with TRBJ2-6; D remains ambiguous. With 5 bases removed from V and 1 base from J, the gap between germline ends came to 3 bases. The CDR3 is made up of 13 amino acids. Looked up from germline, CDR1 is MNHNS and CDR2 is SASEGT. CDR3 bases: TGTGCCAGCAGTTTATCTGGGGCCAACGTCCTGACTTTC. This sequence encodes CASSLSGANVLTF.

The rearrangement uses TRBV28 and TRBJ2-7; 9 bases line up with TRBD1. The V segment lost 8 bases and the J segment 4 bases; nucleotides outside the gene matches: 12. The CDR3 length is 15 residues. Germline V gene sequence: CDR1 MDHEN, CDR2 SYDVKM. CDR3: CASGSPGTGSYEQYF. The DNA of the CDR3 is TGTGCCAGCGGATCCCCCGGGACAGGGAGTTACGAGCAGTACTTC.

Written as DNA, the CDR3 is TGTGCCAGCAGCTTAGGACTAAGGGTCCGCACAGATACGCAGTATTTT. Translation gives CASSLGLRVRTDTQYF. The rearrangement links TRBV11-2 to TRBJ2-3; D is possibly TRBD2 (5 bases). V lost 1 base, J lost 1 base, and 12 bases lay in between. The CDR3 totals 16 residues. CDR1 is SGHAT and CDR2 is FQNNGV in the germline V gene.

The chain carries TRBV11-2 and TRBJ2-7; D may match TRBD1 or TRBD2 (6 bases each). This CDR3 is 15 amino acids long. The germline V gene encodes CDR1 SGHAT and CDR2 FQNNGV. The V gene lost 3 bases and the J gene lost 3 bases, with 15 bases spanning the gap. The DNA of the CDR3 is TGTGCCAGCAGCTTTCGGGTCGGGGGCAACTACGAGCAGTACTTC. Translated, it gives CASSFRVGGNYEQYF.

The chain combines TRBV7-8 with TRBJ2-3; maybe TRBD2 (6 bases). CDR1 SGHVS and CDR2 FQNEAQ come from the germline V gene. Trimming left V 3 bases short and J 0 bases short, with 10 bases between. CDR3 length equals 15 residues. The DNA of the CDR3 is TGTGCCAGCAGCTTTAGCGGAACTAGCACAGATACGCAGTATTTT. Amino acids: CASSFSGTSTDTQYF.